Below, 12 T cell receptor beta chains from the same sample are listed, as sequenced in a study of T cell repertoires in cytomegalovirus infection. TCRdb ran MiXCR on the reads and lists one entry per CDR3 protein. The sample contains around 450,000 distinct CDR3 sequences, 11% of which appear only once. Sequences were obtained from PBMCs. The receptors come from a human donor in good health (CMV status not recorded). Some clones in this sample may be carry-over from other donors' samples.

There are a few counts of this clonotype. The CDR3 bases are TGCAGCGTACTAGCCGGCTCCTACGAGCAGTACTTC. Protein product: CSVLAGSYEQYF. The V gene is TRBV29-1, the J gene TRBJ2-7; weak D call: TRBD2 (6 bases). V was cut by 6 bases and J by 0 bases, with 9 bases left in between. CDR3 length: 12 amino acids. Germline-derived CDR1 and CDR2 are SQVTM and ANQGSEA.

The table lists this clonotype with many counts. This chain joins TRBV7-3 and TRBJ1-1; TRBD1 might be the D (5 bases). The CDR3 extends over 15 amino acids. V shed 0 bases and J shed 1 base, with 9 bases lying between them. Germline V gene lookup returns CDR1 SGHTA and CDR2 FQGTGA. CDR3 sequence reads: CASSLTGASNTEAFF. The CDR3 DNA reads as TGTGCCAGCAGCTTAACAGGGGCCTCGAACACTGAAGCTTTCTTT. The variable domain in full, with the rest retrieved from reference TRBV7-3 and TRBJ1-1, is GAGVSQTPSNKVTEKGKYVELRCDPISGHTALYWYRQSLGQGPEFLIYFQGTGAADDSGLPNDRFFAVRPEGSVSTLKIQRTERGDSAVYLCASSLTGASNTEAFFGQGTRLTVV.

This clonotype occurred many times. The V gene is TRBV5-1, the J gene TRBJ1-4; 7 nucleotides line up with TRBD1. Trimming at V came to 0 bases and at J to 7 bases, leaving 9 bases not matched to a gene. The CDR3 loop spans 16 amino acids. Germline V gene sequence: CDR1 SGHRS, CDR2 YFSETQ. CDR3 nucleotide sequence: TGCGCCAGCAGCTTGGCCGGGGCAGGGGGAGGTGAAAAACTGTTTTTT. Residues: CASSLAGAGGGEKLFF. The complete variable domain, with remaining parts taken from reference TRBV5-1 and TRBJ1-4, reads KAGVTQTPRYLIKTRGQQVTLSCSPISGHRSVSWYQQTPGQGLQFLFEYFSETQRNKGNFPGRFSGRQFSNSRSEMNVSTLELGDSALYLCASSLAGAGGGEKLFFGSGTQLSVL.

Notes on this clonotype: Given a much more abundant clone one base away, this may be a read error. The CDR3 does not end in the conserved phenylalanine or tryptophan, so this is likely a read error. The rearrangement joins TRBV5-1 to TRBJ2-7; TRBD1 matches 8 bases. Germline CDR1 is SGHRS and CDR2 is YFSETQ. The CDR3 sequence is 16 residues long. Unmatched junction bases numbered 11, after V lost 4 bases and J lost 2 bases. The CDR3 here is CASSEPTGGSAYEQYL. The DNA for the CDR3 is TGCGCCAGCAGCGAGCCCACAGGGGGAAGCGCCTACGAGCAGTACTTA.

The J gene is TRBJ1-5, the V gene TRBV3-1, with a weak D call TRBD1 (5 bases). Per germline, CDR1 LGHDT and CDR2 YNNKEL (reference sequence). The CDR3 is made up of 16 amino acids. V lost 4 bases, J lost 0 bases, and 13 bases lay in between. CDR3 sequence (DNA): TGTGCCAGCAGCCTATCAGGAGGGGTTAGCAATCAGCCCCAGCATTTT. This sequence encodes CASSLSGGVSNQPQHF.

This clonotype was observed many times. The rearrangement uses TRBV19 and TRBJ2-6, with 8 bases matching TRBD1. The CDR3 contains 21 residues. Trimming cost V 1 base and J 1 base; bases outside gene matches: 15. Germline CDR1 reads LNHDA; CDR2 reads SQIVND (reference sequence). The CDR3 loop is CASSIAPGQAIKGSGANVLTF. The CDR3 DNA follows: TGTGCCAGTAGTATAGCCCCGGGACAGGCCATCAAGGGGTCTGGGGCCAACGTCCTGACTTTC.

This clonotype showed up many times. The chain links TRBV7-9 to TRBJ1-5; TRBD1 agrees at 8 bases. Germline CDR1 and CDR2: SEHNR and FQNEAQ (reference sequence). This CDR3 has 16 residues. J gave up 0 bases and V 5 bases, and 6 bases lay outside the gene matches. The CDR3 DNA sequence: TGTGCCAGCAGCCCGACAGGGGCGGATAGCAATCAGCCCCAGCATTTT. Its translation is CASSPTGADSNQPQHF.

This clonotype was picked up many times. The chain recombines TRBV6-5 with TRBJ2-5; tentatively, D is TRBD2 (5 bases). From germline, CDR1 is MNHEY and CDR2 SVGAGI. This CDR3 region has 15 residues. V lost 10 bases and J lost 1, with 19 bases in between. This CDR3 is CATSRASRFQETQYF. In nucleotides, the CDR3 is TGTGCCACTTCCCGGGCTAGCCGATTCCAAGAGACCCAGTACTTC.

This clonotype was found many times. V usage is TRBV7-3 and J usage is TRBJ2-1, with TRBD2 matching 11 bases. After removal of 1 base from V and 8 bases from J, the junction contained 7 bases not matched to a gene. The germline V gene encodes CDR1 SGHTA and CDR2 FQGTGA. The CDR3 has 16 amino acids. CDR3 in DNA: TGTGCCAGCAGCTTAAAGAGACTAGCGGGAATAGATGAGCAGTTCTTC. Translated, it gives CASSLKRLAGIDEQFF.

In its sample, this clonotype was seen many times. This chain connects TRBV20-1 to TRBJ1-5; TRBD1 agrees at 10 bases. Germline V CDR1 and CDR2: DFQATT, SNEGSKA (reference sequence). The CDR3 is made up of 17 amino acids. J was trimmed by 3 bases and V by 0 bases; bases with no gene match: 8. CDR3 residues: CSARDRGQGPYNQPQHF. The CDR3 DNA reads as TGCAGTGCTAGAGATCGGGGACAGGGGCCCTACAATCAGCCCCAGCATTTT.

This clonotype was detected ten times or more. This chain uses TRBV2 with TRBJ1-5; no definite D call. The CDR3 runs to 14 residues. Germline V gene lookup returns CDR1 SNHLY and CDR2 FYNNEI. V was cut by 6 bases and J by 7 bases, with 16 bases left in between. For the CDR3, the DNA is TGTGCCAGCAGCAGCCTCCCGGGATCCCAGCCCCAGCATTTT. It codes for CASSSLPGSQPQHF.

The sample holds many counts of this clonotype. V gene TRBV7-3 combines with J gene TRBJ2-3, with TRBD2 identical over 13 bases. This CDR3 region has 16 residues. V trimming: 6 bases; J trimming: 6 bases; junction bases outside the gene matches: 9. Germline CDR1 reads SGHTA; CDR2 reads FQGTGA. The CDR3 region is CASSFRGLAGADTQYF. The CDR3 DNA follows: TGTGCCAGCAGTTTCCGAGGACTAGCGGGGGCCGATACGCAGTATTTT. The entire variable domain, with the rest obtained from reference TRBV7-3 and TRBJ2-3, is as follows: GAGVSQTPSNKVTEKGKYVELRCDPISGHTALYWYRQSLGQGPEFLIYFQGTGAADDSGLPNDRFFAVRPEGSVSTLKIQRTERGDSAVYLCASSFRGLAGADTQYFGPGTRLTVL.